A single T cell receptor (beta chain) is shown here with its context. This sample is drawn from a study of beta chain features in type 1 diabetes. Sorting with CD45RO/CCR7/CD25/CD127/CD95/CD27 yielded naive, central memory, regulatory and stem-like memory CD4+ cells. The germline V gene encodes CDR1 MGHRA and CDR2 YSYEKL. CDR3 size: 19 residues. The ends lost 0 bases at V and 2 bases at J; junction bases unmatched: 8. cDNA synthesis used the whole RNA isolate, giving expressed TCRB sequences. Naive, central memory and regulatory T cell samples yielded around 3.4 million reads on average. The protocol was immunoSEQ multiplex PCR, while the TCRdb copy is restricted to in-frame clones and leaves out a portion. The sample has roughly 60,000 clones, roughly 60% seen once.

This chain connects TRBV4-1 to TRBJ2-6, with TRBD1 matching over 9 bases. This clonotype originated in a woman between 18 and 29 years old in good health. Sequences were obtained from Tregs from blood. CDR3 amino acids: CASSQDPGQGNPGANVLTF. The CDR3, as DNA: TGCGCCAGCAGCCAAGATCCGGGACAGGGAAACCCTGGGGCCAACGTCCTGACTTTC.